Following are 9 T cell receptor beta chains from one sample sequenced in a study of vaccination and CD4 T cells after COVID-19. The treatment: roughly nine-day PBMC culture with coronavirus spike peptide pools or control peptides (ViraFEST assay). No antigens are known for them. Sequence data for DNA of cultured CD4+ T cells were generated by the Oncomine TCR Beta short-read assay. TCRdb fed the PCR reads into MiXCR, producing one record per CDR3 protein. The sample yields 20,000 to 25,000 distinct CDR3 sequences, approximately 40% seen once. The material sequenced was CD4+ T cells from blood, cultured in vitro, taken before SARS-CoV-2 vaccination. The receptors come from a human donor who had recovered from COVID-19.

This clonotype was seen a few times. The chain couples TRBV10-3 to TRBJ1-6; 9 positions agree with TRBD1. V shed 3 bases, J shed 4 bases, and the junction held 7 bases outside the gene matches. The CDR3 runs 17 residues. CDR1 and CDR2 (germline): ENHRY, SYGVKD. The CDR3 is CAISDTAGQGYNSPLHF. The CDR3 nucleotides read TGTGCCATCAGTGATACGGCGGGACAGGGTTATAATTCACCCCTCCACTTT.

V is TRBV9 and J is TRBJ2-1, with TRBD2 matching over 8 bases. Germline CDR1 is SGDLS and CDR2 is YYNGEE. Losses at the gene ends were 3 bases for V and 7 bases for J; bases not matched to a gene: 9. The CDR3 is made up of 15 amino acids. In DNA form, the CDR3 reads TGTGCCAGCAGCGCTCCCGCGGGGGGTGGAAATGAGCAGTTCTTC. This translates into CASSAPAGGGNEQFF.

This clonotype was detected once. The chain links TRBV6-2 or TRBV6-3 to TRBJ2-3; TRBD2 matches 14 bases. The junction had 15 bases not matched to a gene; V was cut back by 0 bases and J by 1 base. In germline, CDR1 is MNHEY, CDR2 SVGEGT. The CDR3 has 22 amino acids. CDR3 amino acids: CASSYSRQYGTSGRRGTDTQYF. The CDR3 DNA follows: TGTGCCAGCAGTTACTCGAGACAATATGGGACTAGCGGGAGACGCGGCACAGATACGCAGTATTTT.

This clonotype came up a few times. V and J are TRBV15 and TRBJ2-7; TRBD1 might be the D (6 bases). Trimming cost V 0 bases and J 7 bases, with 16 bases left between them. The CDR3 length is 15 residues. Germline V gives CDR1 LNHNV, CDR2 YYDKDF (reference sequence). CDR3 sequence: CATSRDNRDQGEQYF. The DNA of the CDR3 is TGTGCCACCAGCAGAGATAACAGGGACCAAGGGGAGCAGTACTTC.

CDR3 residues: CASKSDIGSPLHF. The CDR3 DNA sequence: TGTGCCAGCAAGTCGGACATAGGATCACCCCTCCACTTT. The rearrangement links TRBV5-4 to TRBJ1-6; maybe TRBD1 (5 bases). CDR3 size: 13 residues. Germline CDR1 is SGHNT and CDR2 is YYREEE (reference sequence). V lost 6 bases, J lost 10 bases, and 14 bases lay in between.

This clonotype occurred a few times. V gene TRBV7-8 combines with J gene TRBJ1-5, with D possibly TRBD1 on 5 matching bases. The CDR3 covers 16 residues. The V end lost 4 bases, the J end lost 6 bases, and 19 bases lay between the germline ends. Germline assignment: CDR1 SGHVS and CDR2 FQNEAQ. For the CDR3, the DNA is TGTGCCAGCAGCTCCATGGGCACCCCCGGGGGTCAGCCCCAGCATTTT. Its translation is CASSSMGTPGGQPQHF.

There are a few counts of this clonotype. The chain recombines TRBV5-4 with TRBJ2-4; D is ambiguous. The germline V gene encodes CDR1 SGHNT and CDR2 YYREEE (reference sequence). The length of the CDR3 is 13 residues. Between the trimmed V and J ends, which lost 4 bases and 12 bases, there was a span of 17 bases. The CDR3 bases are TGTGCCAGCAGCATTATTATAGAAGGACCTCAGTACTTC. Residues: CASSIIIEGPQYF.

This clonotype was counted between two and nine times. V is TRBV20-1 and J is TRBJ2-3, with D tentatively TRBD2 (5 bases). The germline V gene has CDR1 DFQATT and CDR2 SNEGSKA (reference sequence). The CDR3 runs 12 residues. The CDR3 DNA sequence: TGCAGGGACTCTATTAGCACAGATACGCAGTATTTT. It is translated as CRDSISTDTQYF.

This clonotype was counted between two and nine times. This chain connects TRBV18 to TRBJ2-5; maybe TRBD1 (5 bases). With 3 bases removed from V and 5 bases from J, the gap between germline ends came to 10 bases. The CDR3 covers 13 residues. Germline V gene sequence: CDR1 KGHSH, CDR2 LQKENI. The CDR3 here is CASSPQGLETQYF. CDR3 coding DNA: TGTGCCAGCTCACCTCAGGGTTTGGAGACCCAGTACTTC.